This is a list of T cell receptor beta chains from one sample in a study of beta chain features in type 1 diabetes. This table comes from immunoSEQ multiplex PCR, and its TCRdb copy is limited to in-frame clones, with some not included. Of 150,000 to 200,000 clones listed, approximately 8.8% are singletons. The sequenced sample was central memory CD4+ T cells from blood. The source of these receptors is a woman aged 30 to 39 with type 1 diabetes. Each CDR3 is given with its conserved first and last residue. D genes are given only for firm matches. Some rows mark clone size as missing; the rest say once, few, many or name a class of expanded clone.

>.|TRBV9|TRBJ2-1|.
TGTGCCAGCAGCGTAGAGGGGGACTCCTACAATGAGCAGTTCTTC
CASSVEGDSYNEQFF
>few|TRBV6-5|TRBJ2-7|.
TGTGCCAGCAGTTACTCGATGAGGCAGTACGAGCAGTACTTC
CASSYSMRQYEQYF
>few|TRBV6-1|TRBJ2-3|TRBD2
TGTGCCAGCAGTGCCTGGACTAGCGAAGATACGCAGTATTTT
CASSAWTSEDTQYF
>few|TRBV28|TRBJ2-2|.
TGTGCCAGCAGTGATTTACAGGGCACCGGGGAGCTGTTTTTT
CASSDLQGTGELFF
>.|TRBV9|TRBJ2-3|.
TGTGCCAGCACGCAGGGCGGAGCTAGCACAGATACGCAGTATTTT
CASTQGGASTDTQYF
>few|TRBV7-9|TRBJ2-3|TRBD1
TGTGCCAGCAGCCCGTCCGACAGGGTTGGTGATACGCAGTATTTT
CASSPSDRVGDTQYF
>few|TRBV29-1|TRBJ2-1|.
TGCAGCGCCTCGACAGTGTACAATGAGCAGTTCTTC
CSASTVYNEQFF
>few|TRBV9|TRBJ2-7|TRBD1
TGTGCCACCGACAGGGGCTTCTACGAGCAGTACTTC
CATDRGFYEQYF
>few|TRBV5-1|TRBJ2-5|.
TGCGCCAGCAGCTTGTCGGGGGAAGAGACCCAGTACTTC
CASSLSGEETQYF
>few|TRBV4-2|TRBJ2-1|.
TGTGCCAGCAGCCAAGTGGAGCGGAGGGCCTCCTACAATGAGCAGTTCTTC
CASSQVERRASYNEQFF
>few|TRBV7-9|TRBJ2-1|TRBD2
TGTGCCAGCAGCCCCGGACTAGCGGGTACTGAGCAGTTCTTC
CASSPGLAGTEQFF
>.|TRBV28|TRBJ1-4|.
TGTGCCAGCAGTTTACAGGGGTCTAATGAAAAACTGTTTTTT
CASSLQGSNEKLFF
>few|TRBV5-1|TRBJ2-7|TRBD1
TGCGCCAGCAGCCCAATTACAGGGGGGTACGAGCAGTACTTC
CASSPITGGYEQYF
>few|TRBV13|TRBJ2-3|TRBD2
TGTGCCAGCAGTTCCTATCTAGCGGGAGAAGGCACAGATACGCAGTATTTT
CASSSYLAGEGTDTQYF
>.|TRBV30|TRBJ2-2|TRBD1
TGTGCCTGGAGTGTACTGAGGCCAGGGGCCGGGACAGGTGGGAACACCGGGGAGCTGTTTTTT
CAWSVLRPGAGTGGNTGELFF
>few|TRBV29-1|TRBJ2-1|TRBD1
TGCTGCTACCACAGGGGCAATTACAATGAGCAGTTCTTC
CCYHRGNYNEQFF
>few|TRBV25-1|TRBJ2-3|.
TGTGCCAGCAGTGAATTATCTACAGATACGCAGTATTTT
CASSELSTDTQYF
>few|TRBV4-2|TRBJ2-2|TRBD2
TGTGCCAGCAGCTTTCTAGCGGGAACGGGCGGGGAGCTGTTTTTT
CASSFLAGTGGELFF
>.|TRBV7-3|TRBJ1-2|TRBD1
TGTGCCAGCAGCTCGGGACAGGGTTACGGCTACACCTTC
CASSSGQGYGYTF
>.|TRBV7-8|TRBJ1-5|TRBD1
TGTGCCAGCAGCTTAAGGGGACAGGGCCTTTGGGACAATCAGCCCCAGCATTTT
CASSLRGQGLWDNQPQHF
>few|TRBV11-2|TRBJ2-3|.
TGTGCCAGCAGCCGGCCGACACAGAGCCGGGGAGATACGCAGTATTTT
CASSRPTQSRGDTQYF
>few|TRBV19|TRBJ1-5|.
TGTGCCAGTAGTGACAGAAACAATCAGCCCCAGCATTTT
CASSDRNNQPQHF
>.|TRBV18|TRBJ2-1|.
TGTGCCAGCTCACCAATGGGGGCTACAACCTACAATGAGCAGTTCTTC
CASSPMGATTYNEQFF
>few|TRBV15|TRBJ2-1|.
TGTGCCACCAGCAGAGATTCGCGACTAGTAAACAATGAGCAGTTCTTC
CATSRDSRLVNNEQFF
>.|TRBV6-1|TRBJ2-1|.
TGTGCCAGCAGTGAAGACGGCAGGGTAAAGCACAATGAGCAGTTCTTC
CASSEDGRVKHNEQFF
>few|TRBV30|TRBJ1-3|.
TGTGCCTGGAGTGTACGTCATAGAGACACCATATATTTT
CAWSVRHRDTIYF
>few|TRBV13|TRBJ1-1|TRBD1
TGTGCCAGCAGCTTGGGGGACAGGGTCGAAGCTTTCTTT
CASSLGDRVEAFF
>.|TRBV6-6|TRBJ2-4|.
TGTGCCAGCAGTTACAGTACGGGAGCCAAAAACATTCAGTACTTC
CASSYSTGAKNIQYF
>.|TRBV5-8|TRBJ1-2|.
TGTGCCAGCAGCTCAGTTTTTTCCCCCTACACCTTC
CASSSVFSPYTF
>.|TRBV4-2|TRBJ2-1|.
TGTGCCAGCAGCCAAGATACCCGGGAGTCCTACAATGAGCAGTTCTTC
CASSQDTRESYNEQFF
>.|TRBV6-6|TRBJ1-4|TRBD1
TGTGCCAGCACCGACAGGGGAAAACTGTTTTTT
CASTDRGKLFF
>few|TRBV6-6|TRBJ2-7|.
TGTGCCAGCAGTTACGAGCGGGCTCCCTACGAGCAGTACTTC
CASSYERAPYEQYF
>few|TRBV7-9|TRBJ2-7|.
TGTGCCAGCAGCCCGCTCAAGCGGTCCGGGTCCTACGAGCAGTACTTC
CASSPLKRSGSYEQYF
>once|TRBV2|TRBJ2-2|TRBD1
TGTGCCAGCAGTCCCCTGGACAGGGCGGCCGGGGAGCTGTTTTTT
CASSPLDRAAGELFF
>.|TRBV5-1|TRBJ2-7|.
TGCGCCAGCAGCTTGGGCTACACTAGCTCCTACGAGCAGTACTTC
CASSLGYTSSYEQYF
>.|TRBV2|TRBJ1-1|.
TGTGCCAGCAGTCCGACAGGGAACACTGAAGCTTTCTTT
CASSPTGNTEAFF
>.|TRBV7-9|TRBJ2-1|TRBD2
TGTGCCAGCAGCTTGTCGACTAGCGGTGAGCAGTTCTTC
CASSLSTSGEQFF
>.|TRBV14|TRBJ2-1|TRBD2
TGTGCCAGCGCTAATCTAGCGGGAGGGAATGAGCAGTTCTTC
CASANLAGGNEQFF
>few|TRBV7-3|TRBJ2-5|TRBD2
TGTGCCAGCAGAAGGACTAGCGGGATCGGGGAGACCCAGTACTTC
CASRRTSGIGETQYF
>few|TRBV9|TRBJ2-1|TRBD2
TGTGCCAGCAGCGTAGTCCCTAGCGGGAGCAAATACAATGAGCAGTTCTTC
CASSVVPSGSKYNEQFF
>.|TRBV18|TRBJ2-7|.
TGTGCCAGCTCACCCGCCGACGGAGTATACGAGCAGTACTTC
CASSPADGVYEQYF
>.|TRBV27|TRBJ2-7|.
TGTGCCAGCAGTTTAAGGGACACCCCTCCCTACGAGCAGTACTTC
CASSLRDTPPYEQYF
>few|TRBV11-2|TRBJ2-3|TRBD2
TGTGCCAGCAGCTTAGTCCCTGTAGCGGGAGGGGAGGATACGCAGTATTTT
CASSLVPVAGGEDTQYF
>.|TRBV6-7|TRBJ2-7|TRBD1
TGTGCCAGCAGTTCCCCCCATACAGGGGAATCCTACGAGCAGTACTTC
CASSSPHTGESYEQYF